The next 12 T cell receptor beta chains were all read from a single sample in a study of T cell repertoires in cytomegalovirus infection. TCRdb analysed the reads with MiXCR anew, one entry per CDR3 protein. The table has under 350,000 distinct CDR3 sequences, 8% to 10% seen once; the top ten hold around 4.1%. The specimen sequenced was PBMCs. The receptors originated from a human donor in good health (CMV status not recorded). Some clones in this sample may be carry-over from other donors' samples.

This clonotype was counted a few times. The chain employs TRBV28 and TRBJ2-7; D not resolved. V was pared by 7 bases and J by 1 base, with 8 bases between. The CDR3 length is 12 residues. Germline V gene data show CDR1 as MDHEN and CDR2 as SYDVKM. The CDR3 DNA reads TGTGCCAGCACCGACTGGTCCTACGAGCAGTACTTC. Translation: CASTDWSYEQYF.

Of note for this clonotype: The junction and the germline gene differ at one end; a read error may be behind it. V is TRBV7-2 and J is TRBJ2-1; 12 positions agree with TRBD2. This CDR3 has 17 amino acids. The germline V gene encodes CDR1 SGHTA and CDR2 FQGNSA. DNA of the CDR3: TGTGCCAACAGCCCAGGGGGGGCACTAGCGGGAGGTCATGAGCAGTTCTTC. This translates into CANSPGGALAGGHEQFF.

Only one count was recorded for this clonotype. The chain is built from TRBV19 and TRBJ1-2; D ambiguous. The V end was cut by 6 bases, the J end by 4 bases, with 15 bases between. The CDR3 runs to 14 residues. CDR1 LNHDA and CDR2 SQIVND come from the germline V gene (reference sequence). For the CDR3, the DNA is TGTGCCAGTAGCCGAGATAAGGGCGGCTATGGCTACACCTTC. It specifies CASSRDKGGYGYTF.

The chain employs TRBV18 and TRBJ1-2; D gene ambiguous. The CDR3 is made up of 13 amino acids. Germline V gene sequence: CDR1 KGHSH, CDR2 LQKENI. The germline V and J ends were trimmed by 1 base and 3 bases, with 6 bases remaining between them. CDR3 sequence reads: CASSPQEDYGYTF. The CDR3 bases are TGTGCCAGCTCACCACAAGAGGACTATGGCTACACCTTC.

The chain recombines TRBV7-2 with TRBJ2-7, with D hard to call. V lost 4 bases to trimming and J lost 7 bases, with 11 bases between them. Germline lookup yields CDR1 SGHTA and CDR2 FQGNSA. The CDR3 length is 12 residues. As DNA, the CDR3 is TGTGCCAGCAGCTCACGCCCATATGAGCAGTACTTC. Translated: CASSSRPYEQYF.

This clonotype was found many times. CDR3 loop: CASSLATGSGTEAFF. The CDR3 bases are TGTGCCAGCAGCTTAGCGACGGGCTCGGGCACTGAAGCTTTCTTT. This chain uses TRBV7-2 with TRBJ1-1; D gene unclear. Trimming left V 0 bases short and J 4 bases short, with 12 bases between. Looked up from germline, CDR1 is SGHTA and CDR2 is FQGNSA. The CDR3 is 15 residues long.

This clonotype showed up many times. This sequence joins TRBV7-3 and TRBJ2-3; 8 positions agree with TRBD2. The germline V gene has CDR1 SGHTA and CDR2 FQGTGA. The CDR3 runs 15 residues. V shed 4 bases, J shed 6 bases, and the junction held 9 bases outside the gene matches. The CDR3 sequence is CASSSVAGIRDTQYF. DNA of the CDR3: TGTGCCAGCAGCTCGGTAGCGGGGATTCGCGATACGCAGTATTTT.

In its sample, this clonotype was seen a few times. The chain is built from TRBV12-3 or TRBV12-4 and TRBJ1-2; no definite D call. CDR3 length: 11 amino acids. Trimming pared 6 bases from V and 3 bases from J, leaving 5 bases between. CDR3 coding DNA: TGTGCCAGCAGGCTAGACTATGGCTACACCTTC. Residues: CASRLDYGYTF.

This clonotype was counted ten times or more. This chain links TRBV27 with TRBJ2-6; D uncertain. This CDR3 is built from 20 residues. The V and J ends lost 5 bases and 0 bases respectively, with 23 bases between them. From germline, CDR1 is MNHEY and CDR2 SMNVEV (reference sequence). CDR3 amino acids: CASSARRLTPISSGANVLTF. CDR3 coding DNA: TGTGCCAGCAGTGCTAGACGCCTTACCCCGATAAGCTCTGGGGCCAACGTCCTGACTTTC.

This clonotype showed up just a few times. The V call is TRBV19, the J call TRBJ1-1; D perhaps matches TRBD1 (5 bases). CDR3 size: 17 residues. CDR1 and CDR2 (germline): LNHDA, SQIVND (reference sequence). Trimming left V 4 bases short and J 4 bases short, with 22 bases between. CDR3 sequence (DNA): TGTGCCAGTAGTACCTACGACAGTGCCATCGGGAGCACTGAAGCTTTCTTT. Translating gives CASSTYDSAIGSTEAFF.

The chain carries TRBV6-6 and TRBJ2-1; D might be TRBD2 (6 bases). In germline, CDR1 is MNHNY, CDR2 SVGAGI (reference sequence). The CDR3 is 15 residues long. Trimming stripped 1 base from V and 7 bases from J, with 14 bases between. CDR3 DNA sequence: TGTGCCAGCAGTTACTGGGGGACTTCACCTAATGAGCAGTTCTTC. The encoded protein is CASSYWGTSPNEQFF.

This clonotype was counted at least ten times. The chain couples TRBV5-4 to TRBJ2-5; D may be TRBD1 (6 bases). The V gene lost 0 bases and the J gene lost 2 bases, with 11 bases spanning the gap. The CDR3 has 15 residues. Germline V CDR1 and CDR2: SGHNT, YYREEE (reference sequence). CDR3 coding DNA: TGTGCCAGCAGCTTGGATCAGGGGCGACAAGAGACCCAGTACTTC. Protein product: CASSLDQGRQETQYF.